Listed here are 5 T cell receptor beta chains from one sample, sequenced in a study of OX40 agonist ivuxolimab in advanced cancers. The table came from immunoSEQ multiplex PCR; TCRdb's copy has only in-frame clones and leaves some out. Of more than 70,000 clones listed, less than 90% are singletons. Sequenced here: CD4+ or CD8+ T cells sorted from blood, sampled in a trial of the OX40 agonist ivuxolimab. These receptors came from an adult with an advanced solid tumor such as melanoma, head and neck, liver or kidney cancer.

The gene calls are TRBV5-6 and TRBJ1-6, with D possibly TRBD1 on 5 matching bases. Germline V gene sequence: CDR1 SGHDT, CDR2 YYEEEE. The CDR3 runs 15 residues. V was trimmed by 4 bases and J by 4 bases, leaving 12 bases between them. The CDR3 sequence: CASSRPDRYNSPLHF. The CDR3 DNA reads TGTGCCAGCAGCCGCCCCGACAGATATAATTCACCCCTCCACTTT.

The J gene is TRBJ2-7, the V gene TRBV2, with D possibly matching TRBD2 (5 bases). This CDR3 is 15 amino acids long. V was shortened by 4 bases and J by 0 bases, with 13 bases between the two germline ends. CDR1 and CDR2 (germline): SNHLY, FYNNEI. The CDR3, as DNA: TGTGCCAGCAGTGGCGATCCGGGAACCTCCTACGAGCAGTACTTC. Protein: CASSGDPGTSYEQYF.

The rearrangement uses TRBV7-8 and TRBJ2-7; TRBD1 agrees at 9 bases. This CDR3 contains 14 residues. J gave up 7 bases and V 6 bases, and 10 bases lay outside the gene matches. Germline V CDR1 and CDR2: SGHVS, FQNEAQ. For the CDR3, the DNA is TGTGCCAGCAGTTCCGGGACAGGGTTTGGGGAGCAGTACTTC. Translated, it gives CASSSGTGFGEQYF.

V gene TRBV30 combines with J gene TRBJ1-2; D is undetermined. Germline loops: CDR1 GTSNPN, CDR2 SVGIG (reference sequence). The CDR3 extends over 14 amino acids. V lost 5 bases and J 6 bases, leaving 19 bases between the germline ends. The CDR3 spells CAWQKASLRDGYTF. The CDR3 nucleotides are TGTGCCTGGCAAAAGGCATCCTTGAGAGATGGCTACACCTTC.

V usage is TRBV11-3 and J usage is TRBJ2-7; TRBD2 aligns across 13 bases. Germline CDR1 and CDR2: SGHNT and YENEEA. The CDR3 is 17 amino acids. The V and J ends lost 5 bases and 7 bases, in that order; junction bases with no gene match: 14. The CDR3 DNA is TGTGCCAGCAGCCCCGGGACTAGCGGGACCTTCCGAGGAGAGCAGTACTTC. Translation gives CASSPGTSGTFRGEQYF.